Given below is one TCR beta chain in context. Its antigen is not identified. An end of the junction does not agree with germline; a read error may underlie this. TCRdb recomputed calls from the reads with MiXCR, one row per CDR3 protein. The sample comprises roughly 600,000 distinct CDR3 sequences, more than 20% of which are singletons, and less than 9.5% rests with the top ten. This entry is derived from a study of T cell repertoires in cytomegalovirus infection. Turning to the study itself: Indications of both CMV infection and matching HLA type were provided by public TCR beta signatures. Study-wide results and caveats: The cumulative frequency of public TCR beta families distinguished individuals who carried CMV together with the relevant HLA. CMV-specific TCR beta clonotypes restricted by HLA-C dominated the ex vivo response.

This receptor was taken from a human donor in good health (CMV status not recorded). Some clones in this sample may be carry-over from other donors' samples. Sequenced material: CD8+ T cells from PBMCs.

The CDR3 coding sequence is TGCGCCAGCAGTTTTGAGGCAGACTACAATGTGCAGTTCTTC. Translation: CASSFEADYNVQFF. The chain is built from TRBV5-1 and TRBJ2-1; a weak D match, TRBD2 (5 bases). This CDR3 contains 14 residues. Germline CDR1 and CDR2: SGHRS and YFSETQ.